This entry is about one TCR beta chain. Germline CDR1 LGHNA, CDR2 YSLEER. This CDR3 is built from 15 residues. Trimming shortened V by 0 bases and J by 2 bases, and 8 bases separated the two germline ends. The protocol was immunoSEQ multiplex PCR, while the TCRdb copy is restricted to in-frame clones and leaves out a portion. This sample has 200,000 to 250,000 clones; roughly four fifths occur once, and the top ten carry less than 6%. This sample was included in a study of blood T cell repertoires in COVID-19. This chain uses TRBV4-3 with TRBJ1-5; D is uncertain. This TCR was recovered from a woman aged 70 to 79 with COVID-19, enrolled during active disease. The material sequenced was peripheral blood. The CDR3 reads CASSQEWQGNQPQHF. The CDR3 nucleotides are TGCGCCAGCAGCCAAGAATGGCAGGGCAATCAGCCCCAGCATTTT.